This TCR beta chain derives from a study of T cell responses to AZD1222 COVID-19 vaccine. Overall study findings and caveats: Recipients of two AZD1222 doses showed rising Spike-specific TCR breadth and depth. There were vaccine-associated CD4 TCRs across spike, dominant at 160-218 and 743-854.

In this sample, this clone turned up a few times. Its antigen remains unknown. Sequenced by immunoSEQ multiplex PCR; TCRdb stores in-frame clones only, minus some. The data show over 50,000 clones, roughly 90% seen once. The source was peripheral blood, collected 28 days after the second AZD1222 dose. The receptor's source is an adult who received the AZD1222 COVID-19 vaccine.

Here the CDR3 reads CASSGYGTKSYNEQFF. The DNA for the CDR3 is TGTGCCAGCAGTGGATACGGGACTAAATCCTACAATGAGCAGTTCTTC. The V call is TRBV6-4, the J call TRBJ2-1; TRBD2 matches at 7 bases. Germline trimming cut 4 bases from V and 1 base from J; bases unmatched to any gene: 7. The V gene's germline CDR1 is MRHNA and CDR2 SNTAGT. The CDR3 is 16 residues long.